This TCR beta chain was documented in a study of technical replicates of blood from a few donors. V shed 4 bases and J 7 bases; nucleotides not matched to a gene: 9. The CDR3 has 16 amino acids. Germline values: CDR1 MNHEY, CDR2 SVGAGI. Some clones are missing from TCRdb's copy, which holds only in-frame ones; the method was immunoSEQ multiplex PCR. The sample has about 80,000 clones, about 97% seen once. This clone has just one count. The chain is built from TRBV6-5 and TRBJ1-3; 11 positions agree with TRBD1. What was sequenced was T cells isolated from PBMCs. The TCR comes from a human donor in good health. Written as DNA, the CDR3 is TGTGCCAGCAGTTCGGGACAGGGGGGCCTTCGGAACACCATATATTTT. Protein product: CASSSGQGGLRNTIYF.